Listed below are T cell receptor beta chains from one sample, sequenced in a study of blood T cell repertoires in COVID-19. Generated by immunoSEQ multiplex PCR, the TCRdb table keeps only in-frame clones and is missing some. The sample gives some 150,000 clones, about four fifths of which show up once; 29% is in the top ten. Sequenced input: peripheral blood. The receptors here all came from a woman aged 55-69 years with acute or convalescent COVID-19. Each CDR3 is given with its conserved first and last residue. The order of the fields is CDR3 length, clone size, J gene, V gene, D gene, CDR3 DNA, CDR3 protein. A D gene is named only where the DNA matches it firmly. Only some rows state a clone size, as once, few, many or a class for expanded clones.

cdr3_length: 17; clone_size: NA; j_call: TRBJ2-3; v_call: TRBV5-6; d_call: TRBD1; cdr3_nt: TGTGCCAGCAGCCAAGAAGGGGTGGGACAGGGGACAGATACGCAGTATTTT; cdr3_aa: CASSQEGVGQGTDTQYF
cdr3_length: 14; clone_size: NA; j_call: TRBJ1-1; v_call: TRBV19; d_call: NA; cdr3_nt: TGTGCCAGTAGTATAAATCTGCAGGGACTTAGTGCTTTCTTT; cdr3_aa: CASSINLQGLSAFF
cdr3_length: 16; clone_size: NA; j_call: TRBJ2-7; v_call: TRBV4-1; d_call: TRBD2; cdr3_nt: TGCGCCAGCAGCCAAGATCCCGGGGGGGTTGCTACGGTGCAGTACTTC; cdr3_aa: CASSQDPGGVATVQYF
cdr3_length: 13; clone_size: NA; j_call: TRBJ1-2; v_call: TRBV28; d_call: NA; cdr3_nt: TGTGCCAGCAGCCCGCCGGGACTCTATGGCTACACCTTC; cdr3_aa: CASSPPGLYGYTF
cdr3_length: 15; clone_size: NA; j_call: TRBJ2-1; v_call: TRBV5-1; d_call: NA; cdr3_nt: TGCGCCAGCAGCTTCCCCGAGGGAAAGGGCAATGAGCAGTTCTTC; cdr3_aa: CASSFPEGKGNEQFF
cdr3_length: 16; clone_size: NA; j_call: TRBJ2-5; v_call: TRBV14; d_call: TRBD2; cdr3_nt: TGTGCCAGCAGCCCACTCGGACTAGCGGGGGCAGAGACCCAGTACTTC; cdr3_aa: CASSPLGLAGAETQYF
cdr3_length: 18; clone_size: NA; j_call: TRBJ1-5; v_call: TRBV15; d_call: TRBD1; cdr3_nt: TGTGCCACCAGCAGAGAGGACAGGGTTTATCTCGGCAATCAGCCCCAGCATTTT; cdr3_aa: CATSREDRVYLGNQPQHF
cdr3_length: 15; clone_size: few; j_call: TRBJ2-6; v_call: TRBV7-2; d_call: NA; cdr3_nt: TGTGCCAGCAGCCTATACGGCTCTGGGGCCAACGTCCTGACTTTC; cdr3_aa: CASSLYGSGANVLTF
cdr3_length: 15; clone_size: NA; j_call: TRBJ2-7; v_call: TRBV30; d_call: TRBD1; cdr3_nt: TGTGCCTGGAGTACAGCCGGGACAGGACCCTACGAGCAGTACTTC; cdr3_aa: CAWSTAGTGPYEQYF
cdr3_length: 15; clone_size: NA; j_call: TRBJ1-2; v_call: TRBV15; d_call: NA; cdr3_nt: TGTGCCACCAGCAGAGGGACCACAGGGACCTATGGCTACACCTTC; cdr3_aa: CATSRGTTGTYGYTF
cdr3_length: 15; clone_size: NA; j_call: TRBJ1-2; v_call: TRBV18; d_call: NA; cdr3_nt: TGTGCCAGCTCACCTCAGGAGACTACTAACTATGGCTACACCTTC; cdr3_aa: CASSPQETTNYGYTF
cdr3_length: 16; clone_size: NA; j_call: TRBJ2-7; v_call: TRBV19; d_call: NA; cdr3_nt: TGTGCCAGTAGTCCCCGTGGCCATATCAGCTCCTACGAGCAGTACTTC; cdr3_aa: CASSPRGHISSYEQYF
cdr3_length: 15; clone_size: NA; j_call: TRBJ2-1; v_call: TRBV19; d_call: TRBD1; cdr3_nt: TGTGCCAGTAGTGAACCGGGACAGGGAGAGGATGAGCAGTTCTTC; cdr3_aa: CASSEPGQGEDEQFF